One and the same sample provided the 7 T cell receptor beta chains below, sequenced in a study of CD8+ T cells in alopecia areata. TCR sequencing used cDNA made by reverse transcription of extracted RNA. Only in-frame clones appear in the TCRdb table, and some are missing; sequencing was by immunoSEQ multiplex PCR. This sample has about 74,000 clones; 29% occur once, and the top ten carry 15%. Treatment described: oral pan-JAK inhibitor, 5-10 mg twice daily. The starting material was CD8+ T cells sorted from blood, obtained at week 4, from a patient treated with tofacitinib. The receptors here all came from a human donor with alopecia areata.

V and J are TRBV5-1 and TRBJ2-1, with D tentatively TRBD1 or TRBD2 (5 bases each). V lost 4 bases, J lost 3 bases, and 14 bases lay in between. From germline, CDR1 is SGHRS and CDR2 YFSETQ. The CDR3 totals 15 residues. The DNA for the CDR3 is TGCGCCAGCAGCCCCACGTGGGGGAACTACAATGAGCAGTTCTTC. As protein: CASSPTWGNYNEQFF.

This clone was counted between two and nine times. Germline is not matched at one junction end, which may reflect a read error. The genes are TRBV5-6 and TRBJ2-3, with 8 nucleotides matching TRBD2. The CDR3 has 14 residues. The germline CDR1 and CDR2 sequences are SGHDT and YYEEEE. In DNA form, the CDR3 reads TGTGCCAGCAGCTTCTGGACTAGCAAAGATACGCAGTATTTT. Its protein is CASSFWTSKDTQYF.

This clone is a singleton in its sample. Here the CDR3 reads CASRNGINDEQFF. For the CDR3, the DNA is TGTGCCAGCAGAAACGGGATAAACGATGAGCAGTTCTTC. V usage is TRBV2 and J usage is TRBJ2-1; D is possibly TRBD2 (5 bases). Germline V gene sequence: CDR1 SNHLY, CDR2 FYNNEI. Trimming pared 6 bases from V and 8 bases from J, leaving 14 bases between. The CDR3 consists of 13 residues.

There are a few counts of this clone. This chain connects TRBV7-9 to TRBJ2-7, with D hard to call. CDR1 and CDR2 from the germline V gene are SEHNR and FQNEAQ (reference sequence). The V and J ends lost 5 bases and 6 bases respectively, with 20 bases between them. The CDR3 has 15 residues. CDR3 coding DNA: TGTGCCAGCAGCCCTACAGAAGTACGTTTTTTCGAGCAGTACTTC. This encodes CASSPTEVRFFEQYF.

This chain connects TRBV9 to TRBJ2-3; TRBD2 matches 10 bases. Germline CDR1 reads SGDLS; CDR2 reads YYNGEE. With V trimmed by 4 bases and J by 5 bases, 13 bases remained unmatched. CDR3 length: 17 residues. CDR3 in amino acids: CASSNPPSGSVQDTQYF. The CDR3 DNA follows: TGTGCCAGCAGCAACCCACCTAGCGGGAGTGTCCAAGATACGCAGTATTTT.

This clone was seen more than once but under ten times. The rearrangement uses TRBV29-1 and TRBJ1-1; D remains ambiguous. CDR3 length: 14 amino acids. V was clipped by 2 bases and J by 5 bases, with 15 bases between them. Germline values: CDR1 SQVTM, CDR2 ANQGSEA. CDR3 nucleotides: TGCAGCGTTGAAAGGCACGGCTTAGCGACTGAAGCTTTCTTT. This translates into CSVERHGLATEAFF.

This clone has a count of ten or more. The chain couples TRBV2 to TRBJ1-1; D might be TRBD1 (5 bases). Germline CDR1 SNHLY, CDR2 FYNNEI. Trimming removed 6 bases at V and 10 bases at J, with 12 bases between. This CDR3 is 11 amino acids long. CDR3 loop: CASRAGPGAFF. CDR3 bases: TGTGCCAGCAGAGCAGGGCCGGGAGCTTTCTTT.